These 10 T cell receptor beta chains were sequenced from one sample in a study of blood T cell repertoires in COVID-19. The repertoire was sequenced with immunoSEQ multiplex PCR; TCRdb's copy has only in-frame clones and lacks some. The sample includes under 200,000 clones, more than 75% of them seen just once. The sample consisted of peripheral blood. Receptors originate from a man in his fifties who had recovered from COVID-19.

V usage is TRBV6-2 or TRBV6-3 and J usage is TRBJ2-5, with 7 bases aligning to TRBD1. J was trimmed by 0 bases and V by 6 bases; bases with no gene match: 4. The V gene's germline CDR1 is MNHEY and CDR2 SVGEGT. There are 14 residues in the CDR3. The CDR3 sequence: CASSQGEYQETQYF. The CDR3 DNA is TGTGCCAGCAGCCAGGGGGAGTACCAAGAGACCCAGTACTTC.

CDR3 in DNA: TGTGCCAGTACCGGGCGGGCCGGCACCGGGGAGCTGTTTTTT. Protein sequence: CASTGRAGTGELFF. J is TRBJ2-2 and V is TRBV19, with D possibly being TRBD2 (5 bases). Germline CDR1 is LNHDA and CDR2 is SQIVND (reference sequence). Trimming pared 7 bases from V and 4 bases from J, leaving 13 bases between. The CDR3 is 14 amino acids.

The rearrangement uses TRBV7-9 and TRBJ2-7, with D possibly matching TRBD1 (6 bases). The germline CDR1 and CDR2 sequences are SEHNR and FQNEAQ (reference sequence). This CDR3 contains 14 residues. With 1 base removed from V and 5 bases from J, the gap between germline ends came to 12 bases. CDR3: CASSLVSSGDEQYF. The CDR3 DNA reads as TGTGCCAGCAGCTTAGTAAGTTCAGGGGACGAGCAGTACTTC.

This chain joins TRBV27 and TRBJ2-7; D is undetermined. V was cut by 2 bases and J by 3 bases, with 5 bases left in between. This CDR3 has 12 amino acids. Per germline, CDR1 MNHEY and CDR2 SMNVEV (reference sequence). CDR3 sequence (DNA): TGTGCCAGCAGTTTAAACGGCTACGAGCAGTACTTC. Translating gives CASSLNGYEQYF.

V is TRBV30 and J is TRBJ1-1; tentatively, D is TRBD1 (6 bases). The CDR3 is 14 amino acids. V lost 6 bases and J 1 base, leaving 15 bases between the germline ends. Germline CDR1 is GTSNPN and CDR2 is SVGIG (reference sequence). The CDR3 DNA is TGTGCCTGTACAGGGTGGGTCAAGAACACTGAAGCTTTCTTT. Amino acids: CACTGWVKNTEAFF.

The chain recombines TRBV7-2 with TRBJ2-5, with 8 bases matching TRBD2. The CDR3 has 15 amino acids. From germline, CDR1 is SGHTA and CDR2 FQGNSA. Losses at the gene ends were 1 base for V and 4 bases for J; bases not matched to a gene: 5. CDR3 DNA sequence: TGTGCCAGCAGCTTAGTTCAGCGGGAGTTAGAGACCCAGTACTTC. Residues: CASSLVQRELETQYF.

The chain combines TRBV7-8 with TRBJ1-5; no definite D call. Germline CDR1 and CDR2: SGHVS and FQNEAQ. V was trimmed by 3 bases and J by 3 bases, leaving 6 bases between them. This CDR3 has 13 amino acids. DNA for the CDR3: TGTGCCAGCAGCTTCAGATCCAATCAGCCCCAGCATTTT. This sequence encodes CASSFRSNQPQHF.

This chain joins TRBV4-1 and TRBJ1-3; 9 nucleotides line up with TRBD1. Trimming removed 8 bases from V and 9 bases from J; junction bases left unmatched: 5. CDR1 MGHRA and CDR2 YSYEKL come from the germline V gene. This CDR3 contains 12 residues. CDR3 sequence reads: CASVGQGITIYF. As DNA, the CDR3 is TGCGCCAGCGTCGGACAGGGGATCACCATATATTTT.

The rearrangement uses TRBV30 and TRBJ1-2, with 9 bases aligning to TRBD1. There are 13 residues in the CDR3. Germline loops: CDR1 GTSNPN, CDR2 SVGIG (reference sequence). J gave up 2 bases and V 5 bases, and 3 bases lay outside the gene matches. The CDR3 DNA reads TGTGCCTGGGCGACAGGGGGGAACTATGGCTACACCTTC. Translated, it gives CAWATGGNYGYTF.

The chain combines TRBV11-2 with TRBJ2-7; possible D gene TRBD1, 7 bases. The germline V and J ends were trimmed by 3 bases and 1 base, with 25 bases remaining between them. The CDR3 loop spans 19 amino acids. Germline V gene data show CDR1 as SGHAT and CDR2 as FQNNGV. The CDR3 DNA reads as TGTGCCAGCAGCTTTTACCGGGGAGCCTCCGCGGGACAGTCCTACGAGCAGTACTTC. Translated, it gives CASSFYRGASAGQSYEQYF. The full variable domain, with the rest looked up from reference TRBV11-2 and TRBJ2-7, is EAGVAQSPRYKIIEKRQSVAFWCNPISGHATLYWYQQILGQGPKLLIQFQNNGVVDDSQLPKDRFSAERLKGVDSTLKIQPAKLEDSAVYLCASSFYRGASAGQSYEQYFGPGTRLTVT.